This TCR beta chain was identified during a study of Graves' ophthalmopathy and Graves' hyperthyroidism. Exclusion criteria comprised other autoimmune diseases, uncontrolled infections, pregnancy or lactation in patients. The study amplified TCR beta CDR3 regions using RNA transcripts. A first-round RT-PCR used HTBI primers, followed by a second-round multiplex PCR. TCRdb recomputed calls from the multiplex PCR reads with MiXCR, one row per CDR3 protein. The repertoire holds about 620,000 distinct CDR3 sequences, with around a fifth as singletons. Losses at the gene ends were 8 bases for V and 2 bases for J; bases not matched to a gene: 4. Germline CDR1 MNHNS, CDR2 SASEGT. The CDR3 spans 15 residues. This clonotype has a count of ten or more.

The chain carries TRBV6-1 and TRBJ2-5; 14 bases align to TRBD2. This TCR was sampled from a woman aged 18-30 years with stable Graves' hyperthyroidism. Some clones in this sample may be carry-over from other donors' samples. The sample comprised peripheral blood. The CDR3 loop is CASAGLAGGQETQYF. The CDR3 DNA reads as TGTGCCAGCGCAGGACTAGCGGGGGGACAAGAGACCCAGTACTTC.